The 4 T cell receptor beta chains given below trace back to one sample, sequenced in a study of T cells after posttransplantation cyclophosphamide. The data were produced by immunoSEQ multiplex PCR, yet TCRdb's version contains in-frame clones alone and is incomplete. The sample shows approximately 23,000 clones, 97% of them seen only once. The naive gate required viable CD3+CD4+ or CD3+CD8+ cells with CCR7+CD45RA+CD45RO-CD95-CD27+CD28+ phenotype. The sample was naive CD4+ T cells sorted from PBMCs. The receptors originated from a man in his fifties or sixties in good health, CMV-negative, and a related stem cell transplant donor.

The chain joins TRBV6-5 to TRBJ2-7; TRBD1 agrees at 7 bases. The CDR3 has 14 amino acids. Trimming took 2 bases from V and 3 from J; bases not matched to a gene: 4. The germline V gene encodes CDR1 MNHEY and CDR2 SVGAGI. The CDR3 protein is CASSYATGSYEQYF. CDR3 sequence (DNA): TGTGCCAGCAGTTACGCGACAGGGAGCTACGAGCAGTACTTC.

The genes are TRBV29-1 and TRBJ2-7, with 10 bases matching TRBD2. CDR1 is SQVTM, CDR2 ANQGSEA, per germline. CDR3 length equals 14 residues. V shed 2 bases and J 4 bases; nucleotides not matched to a gene: 5. The CDR3, as DNA: TGCAGCGTTGAACGTCTAGCGGGAGCTTACGAGCAGTACTTC. Amino acid sequence: CSVERLAGAYEQYF.

The chain carries TRBV5-1 and TRBJ2-1; TRBD1 matches 7 bases. From germline, CDR1 is SGHRS and CDR2 YFSETQ. The CDR3 sequence is 14 residues long. Unmatched junction bases numbered 6, after V lost 4 bases and J lost 5 bases. In nucleotides, the CDR3 is TGCGCCAGCAGCGCCGGGACAGTGAACAATGAGCAGTTCTTC. It codes for CASSAGTVNNEQFF.

The chain joins TRBV7-9 to TRBJ1-5, with 8 nucleotides matching TRBD1. The CDR3 covers 18 residues. The germline V gene encodes CDR1 SEHNR and CDR2 FQNEAQ (reference sequence). The trim removed 3 bases at V and 3 bases at J, leaving 13 bases unmatched. The CDR3 loop is CASSFSGQGAGANQPQHF. Written as DNA, the CDR3 is TGTGCCAGCAGCTTTTCGGGGCAGGGGGCGGGGGCCAATCAGCCCCAGCATTTT.